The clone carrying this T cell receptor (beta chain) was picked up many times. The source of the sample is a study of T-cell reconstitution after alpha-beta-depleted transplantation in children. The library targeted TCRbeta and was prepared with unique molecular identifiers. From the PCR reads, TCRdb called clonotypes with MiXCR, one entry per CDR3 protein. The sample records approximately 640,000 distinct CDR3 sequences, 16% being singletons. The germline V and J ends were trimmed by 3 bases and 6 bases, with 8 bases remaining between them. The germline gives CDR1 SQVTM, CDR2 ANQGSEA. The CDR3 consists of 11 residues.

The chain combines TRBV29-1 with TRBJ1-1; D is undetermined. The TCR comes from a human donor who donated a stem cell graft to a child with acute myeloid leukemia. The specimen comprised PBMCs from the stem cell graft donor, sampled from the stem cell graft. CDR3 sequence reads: CSVEVGPEAFF. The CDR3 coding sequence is TGCAGCGTTGAGGTTGGGCCTGAAGCTTTCTTT.